This T cell receptor (beta chain) was captured by sequencing in a study of patients and donors after allogeneic stem cell transplantation. J gave up 5 bases and V 6 bases, and 3 bases lay outside the gene matches. The germline CDR1 and CDR2 sequences are MNHEY and SVGEGT. CDR3 length: 14 amino acids. TCRdb processed the RT-PCR reads anew with MiXCR; each CDR3 protein has one entry. The table has about 160,000 distinct CDR3 sequences, approximately 35% seen once; the top ten hold less than 60%. The genes are TRBV6-2 or TRBV6-3 and TRBJ1-5, with TRBD1 matching 11 bases. This receptor was obtained from a human donor who was either an allogeneic HSCT recipient or a stem cell or donor lymphocyte infusion donor (not recorded which). It is not recorded whose cells these are; they may come from a transplant donor. The sequenced sample consisted of blood, either unsorted or a sorted T cell fraction (not recorded which). CDR3 sequence (DNA): TGTGCCAGCAGGGGGACAGGGGGTTATCAGCCCCAGCATTTT. This translates into CASRGTGGYQPQHF.